One T cell receptor (beta chain) is described in this entry. Its antigen is not identified. J was trimmed by 4 bases and V by 0 bases; bases with no gene match: 6. Germline assignment: CDR1 SGHRS and CDR2 YFSETQ. This CDR3 spans 16 amino acids. The record originates from a study of T cell responses to AZD1222 COVID-19 vaccine. Overall study results and limits: There were mostly white British donors and more females than males, and clonal diversity was possibly underestimated. The study reported that nearly half of spike-specific TCRs target unmutated variant regions.

The repertoire was sequenced with immunoSEQ multiplex PCR; TCRdb's copy has only in-frame clones and lacks some. The table has approximately 140,000 clones, 85% to 90% seen once. The gene calls are TRBV5-1 and TRBJ2-1, with 8 bases aligning to TRBD2. The specimen was peripheral blood, collected 28 days after the second AZD1222 dose. This receptor was identified in an adult who received the AZD1222 COVID-19 vaccine. DNA of the CDR3: TGCGCCAGCAGCTTGGTTCCAGCGGGAGTGTACAATGAGCAGTTCTTC. This encodes CASSLVPAGVYNEQFF.